The source of this TCR beta chain is a study of T cell responses to AZD1222 COVID-19 vaccine. After removal of 6 bases from V and 0 bases from J, the junction contained 1 base not matched to a gene. The CDR3 loop spans 14 amino acids. Germline V gene data show CDR1 as MNHEY and CDR2 as SVGAGI. Sequencing used immunoSEQ multiplex PCR; TCRdb keeps in-frame clones, though not all of them. In the table there are 130,000 to 150,000 clones, around 88% of which are singletons. This clone was observed a few times. The chain joins TRBV6-5 to TRBJ1-1; TRBD1 agrees at 10 bases. The clonotype comes from an adult in good health. Source: peripheral blood, taken on day 0 of AZD1222 vaccination. The CDR3 loop reads CASRGTGVNTEAFF. CDR3 coding DNA: TGTGCCAGCAGGGGGACAGGGGTGAACACTGAAGCTTTCTTT.